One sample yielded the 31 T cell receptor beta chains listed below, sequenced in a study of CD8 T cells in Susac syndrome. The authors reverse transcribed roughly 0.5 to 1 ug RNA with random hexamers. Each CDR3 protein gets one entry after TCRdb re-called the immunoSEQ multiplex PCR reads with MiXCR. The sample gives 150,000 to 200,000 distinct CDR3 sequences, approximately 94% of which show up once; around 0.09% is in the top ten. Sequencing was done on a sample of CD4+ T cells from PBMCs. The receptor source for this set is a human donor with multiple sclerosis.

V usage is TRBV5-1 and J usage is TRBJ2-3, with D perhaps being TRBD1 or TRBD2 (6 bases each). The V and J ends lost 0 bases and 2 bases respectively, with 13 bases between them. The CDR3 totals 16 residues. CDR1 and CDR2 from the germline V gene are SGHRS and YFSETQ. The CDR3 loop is CASSLGLGGSTDTQYF. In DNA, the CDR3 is TGCGCCAGCAGCTTGGGTCTAGGGGGGTCCACAGATACGCAGTATTTT. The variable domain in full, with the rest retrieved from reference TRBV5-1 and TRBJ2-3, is KAGVTQTPRYLIKTRGQQVTLSCSPISGHRSVSWYQQTPGQGLQFLFEYFSETQRNKGNFPGRFSGRQFSNSRSEMNVSTLELGDSALYLCASSLGLGGSTDTQYFGPGTRLTVL.

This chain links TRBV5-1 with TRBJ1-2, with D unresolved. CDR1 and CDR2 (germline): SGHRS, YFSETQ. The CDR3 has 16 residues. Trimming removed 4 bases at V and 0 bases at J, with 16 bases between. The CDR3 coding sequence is TGCGCCAGCAGCCCGGACCAAACCGGGCCTAACTATGGCTACACCTTC. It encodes CASSPDQTGPNYGYTF.

CDR3 sequence (DNA): TGCGCCAGCAGCTTGGATGCTAACTATGGCTACACCTTC. This sequence encodes CASSLDANYGYTF. The V gene is TRBV5-1, the J gene TRBJ1-2, with D unclear. CDR1 is SGHRS and CDR2 is YFSETQ in the germline V gene. The length of the CDR3 is 13 residues. V lost 0 bases and J 0 bases, leaving 3 bases between the germline ends.

The CDR3 loop is CASSPRWGGAQETQYF. The CDR3 nucleotides read TGTGCCAGCAGCCCGCGCTGGGGGGGGGCGCAAGAGACCCAGTACTTC. The rearrangement links TRBV5-6 to TRBJ2-5; D may be TRBD2 (7 bases). The germline V gene encodes CDR1 SGHDT and CDR2 YYEEEE. The CDR3 consists of 16 residues. Trimming removed 4 bases from V and 2 bases from J, with 18 bases in between.

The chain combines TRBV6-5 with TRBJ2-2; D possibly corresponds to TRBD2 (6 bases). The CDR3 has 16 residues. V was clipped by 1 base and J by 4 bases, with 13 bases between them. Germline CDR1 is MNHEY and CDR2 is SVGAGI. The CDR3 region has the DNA TGTGCCAGCAGTTACTACTCCGTGGGGGGCACCGGGGAGCTGTTTTTT. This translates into CASSYYSVGGTGELFF.

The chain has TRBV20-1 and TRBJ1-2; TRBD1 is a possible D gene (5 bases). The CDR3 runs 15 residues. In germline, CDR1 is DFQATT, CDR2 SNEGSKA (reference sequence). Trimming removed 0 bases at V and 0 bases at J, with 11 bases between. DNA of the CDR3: TGCAGTGCTAGAGACTTGACAGTAGCTAACTATGGCTACACCTTC. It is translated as CSARDLTVANYGYTF.

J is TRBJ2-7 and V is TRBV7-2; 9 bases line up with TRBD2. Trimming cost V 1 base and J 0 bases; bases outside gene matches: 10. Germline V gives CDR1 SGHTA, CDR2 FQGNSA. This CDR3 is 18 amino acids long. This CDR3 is CASSLEASGALSSYEQYF. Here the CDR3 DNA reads TGTGCCAGCAGCTTAGAGGCTAGCGGGGCCCTTAGCTCCTACGAGCAGTACTTC.

CDR3 coding DNA: TGTGCCAGCAGTCTCGGGGTAGCGGGAGAGGTGCAGTACTTC. Protein: CASSLGVAGEVQYF. V gene TRBV12-3 or TRBV12-4 combines with J gene TRBJ2-7, with 9 bases matching TRBD2. V gave up 5 bases and J gave up 9 bases; unmatched junction bases: 11. This CDR3 is built from 14 residues.

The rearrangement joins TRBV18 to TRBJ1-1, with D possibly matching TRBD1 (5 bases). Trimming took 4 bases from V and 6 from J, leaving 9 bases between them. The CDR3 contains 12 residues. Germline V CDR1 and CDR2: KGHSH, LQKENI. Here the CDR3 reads CASSRDDAEAFF. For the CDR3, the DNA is TGTGCCAGCTCACGGGACGACGCTGAAGCTTTCTTT.

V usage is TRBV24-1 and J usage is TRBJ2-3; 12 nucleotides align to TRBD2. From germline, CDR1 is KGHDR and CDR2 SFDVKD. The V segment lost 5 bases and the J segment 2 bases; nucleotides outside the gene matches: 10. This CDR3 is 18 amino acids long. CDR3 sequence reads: CATSARSSGRADTDTQYF. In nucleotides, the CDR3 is TGTGCCACCAGTGCCCGATCTAGCGGGAGGGCCGACACAGATACGCAGTATTTT.

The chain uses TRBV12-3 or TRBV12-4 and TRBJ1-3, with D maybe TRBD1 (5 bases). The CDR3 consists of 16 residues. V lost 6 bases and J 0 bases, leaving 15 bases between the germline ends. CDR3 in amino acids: CASSGDSRSSGNTIYF. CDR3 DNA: TGTGCCAGCAGCGGCGACAGCCGGAGCTCTGGAAACACCATATATTTT.

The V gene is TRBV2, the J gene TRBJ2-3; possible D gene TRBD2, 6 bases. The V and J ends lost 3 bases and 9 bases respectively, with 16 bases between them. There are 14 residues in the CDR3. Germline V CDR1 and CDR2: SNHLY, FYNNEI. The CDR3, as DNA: TGTGCCAGCAGTGATTTAACGATGGCGGGAACGCAGTATTTT. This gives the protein CASSDLTMAGTQYF.

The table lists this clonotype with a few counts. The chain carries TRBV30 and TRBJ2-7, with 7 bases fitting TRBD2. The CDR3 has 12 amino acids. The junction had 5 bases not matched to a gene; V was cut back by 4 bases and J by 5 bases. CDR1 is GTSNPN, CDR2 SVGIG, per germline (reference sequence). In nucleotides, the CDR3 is TGTGCCTGGACTTTGGGAGGGGACGAGCAGTACTTC. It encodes CAWTLGGDEQYF. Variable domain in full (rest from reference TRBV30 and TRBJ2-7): SQTIHQWPATLVQPVGSPLSLECTVEGTSNPNLYWYRQAAGRGLQLLFYSVGIGQISSEVPQNLSASRPQDRQFILSSKKLLLSDSGFYLCAWTLGGDEQYFGPGTRLTVT.

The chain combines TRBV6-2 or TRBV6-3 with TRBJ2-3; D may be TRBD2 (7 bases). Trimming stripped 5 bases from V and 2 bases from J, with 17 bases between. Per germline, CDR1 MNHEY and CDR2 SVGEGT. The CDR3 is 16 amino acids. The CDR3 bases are TGTGCCAGCAGTCCCTGGGGGCGGGGGTTCACAGATACGCAGTATTTT. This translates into CASSPWGRGFTDTQYF.

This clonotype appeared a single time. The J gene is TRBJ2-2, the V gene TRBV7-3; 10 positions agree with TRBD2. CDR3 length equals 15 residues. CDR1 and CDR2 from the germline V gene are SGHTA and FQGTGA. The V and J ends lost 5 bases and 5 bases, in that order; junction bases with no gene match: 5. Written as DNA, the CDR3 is TGTGCCAGCAGCGAGAGCGGGGGGGGAACCGGGGAGCTGTTTTTT. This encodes CASSESGGGTGELFF.

The CDR3, as DNA: TGTGCCAGCAGCCAAGTAAGCGGGAGCCGAGAGACCCAGTACTTC. Translation gives CASSQVSGSRETQYF. This chain uses TRBV3-1 with TRBJ2-5; 8 bases map to TRBD2. CDR1 LGHDT and CDR2 YNNKEL come from the germline V gene (reference sequence). V was pared by 1 base and J by 4 bases, with 5 bases of the junction left unmatched. The CDR3 consists of 15 residues.

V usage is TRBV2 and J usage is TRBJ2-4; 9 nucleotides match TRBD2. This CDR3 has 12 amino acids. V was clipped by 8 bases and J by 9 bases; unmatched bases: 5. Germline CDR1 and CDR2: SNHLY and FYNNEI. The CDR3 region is CASWTSASIQYF. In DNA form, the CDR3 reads TGTGCCAGCTGGACTAGCGCCAGCATTCAGTACTTC.

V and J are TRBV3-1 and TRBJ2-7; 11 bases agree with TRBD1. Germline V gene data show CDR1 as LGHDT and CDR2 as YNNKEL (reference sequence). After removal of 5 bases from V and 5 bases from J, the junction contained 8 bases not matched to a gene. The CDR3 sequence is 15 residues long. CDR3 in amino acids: CASSTPGQGEDEQYF. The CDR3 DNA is TGTGCCAGCAGCACACCGGGACAGGGGGAAGACGAGCAGTACTTC.

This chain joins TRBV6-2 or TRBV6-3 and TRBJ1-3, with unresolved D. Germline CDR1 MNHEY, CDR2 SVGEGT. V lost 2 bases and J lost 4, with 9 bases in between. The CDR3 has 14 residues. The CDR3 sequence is CASSYRPDGNTIYF. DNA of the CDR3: TGTGCCAGCAGTTACCGGCCAGACGGAAACACCATATATTTT.

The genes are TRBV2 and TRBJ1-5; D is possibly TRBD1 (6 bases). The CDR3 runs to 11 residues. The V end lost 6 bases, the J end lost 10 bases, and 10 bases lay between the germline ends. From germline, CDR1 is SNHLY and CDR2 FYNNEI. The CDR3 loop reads CASSLQGPQHF. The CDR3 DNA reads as TGTGCCAGCAGCTTACAGGGTCCCCAGCATTTT. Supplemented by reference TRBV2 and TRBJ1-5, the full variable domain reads EPEVTQTPSHQVTQMGQEVILRCVPISNHLYFYWYRQILGQKVEFLVSFYNNEISEKSEIFDDQFSVERPDGSNFTLKIRSTKLEDSAMYFCASSLQGPQHFGDGTRLSIL.

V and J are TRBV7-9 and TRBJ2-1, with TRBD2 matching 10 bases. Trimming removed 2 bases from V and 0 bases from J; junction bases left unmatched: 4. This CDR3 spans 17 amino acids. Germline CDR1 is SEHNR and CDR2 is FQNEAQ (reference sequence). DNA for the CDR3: TGTGCCAGCAGCTTACTAGCGGGGGCCACCTCCTACAATGAGCAGTTCTTC. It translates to CASSLLAGATSYNEQFF.

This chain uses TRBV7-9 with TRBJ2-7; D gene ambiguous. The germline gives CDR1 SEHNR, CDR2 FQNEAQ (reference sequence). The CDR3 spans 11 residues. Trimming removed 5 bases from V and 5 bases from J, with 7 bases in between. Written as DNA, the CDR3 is TGTGCCAGCAGCCACGGCGACGAGCAGTACTTC. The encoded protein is CASSHGDEQYF.

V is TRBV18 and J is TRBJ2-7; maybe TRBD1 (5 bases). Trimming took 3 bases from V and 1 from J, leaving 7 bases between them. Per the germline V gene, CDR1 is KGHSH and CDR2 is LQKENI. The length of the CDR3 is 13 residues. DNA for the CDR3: TGTGCCAGCTCACCGCAGGGTTCCTACGAGCAGTACTTC. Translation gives CASSPQGSYEQYF.

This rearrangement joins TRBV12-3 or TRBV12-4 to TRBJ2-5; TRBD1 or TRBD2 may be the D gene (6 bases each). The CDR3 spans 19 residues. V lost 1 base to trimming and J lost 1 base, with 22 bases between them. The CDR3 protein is CASSLGSYRGRGLQETQYF. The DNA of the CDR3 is TGTGCCAGCAGTTTAGGGTCGTATCGGGGGCGCGGGCTCCAAGAGACCCAGTACTTC.

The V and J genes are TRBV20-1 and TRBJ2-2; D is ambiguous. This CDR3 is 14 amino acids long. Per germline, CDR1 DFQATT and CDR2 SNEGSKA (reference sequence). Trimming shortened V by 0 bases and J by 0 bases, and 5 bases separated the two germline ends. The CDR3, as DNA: TGCAGTGCTAGAGACCACGCGAACACCGGGGAGCTGTTTTTT. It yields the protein CSARDHANTGELFF.

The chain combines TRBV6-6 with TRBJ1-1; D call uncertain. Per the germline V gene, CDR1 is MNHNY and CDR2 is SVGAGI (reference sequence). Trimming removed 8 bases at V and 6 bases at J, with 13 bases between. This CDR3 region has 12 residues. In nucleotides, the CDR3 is TGTGCCAGCGGAACGTCCCGGGCTGAAGCTTTCTTT. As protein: CASGTSRAEAFF.

The CDR3 sequence is CSVGGQGFEKLFF. The CDR3 DNA reads TGCAGCGTTGGGGGACAGGGTTTTGAAAAACTGTTTTTT. J is TRBJ1-4 and V is TRBV29-1; 9 bases map to TRBD1. Germline V gives CDR1 SQVTM, CDR2 ANQGSEA. Trimming at V came to 4 bases and at J to 7 bases, leaving 4 bases not matched to a gene. This CDR3 is 13 amino acids long.

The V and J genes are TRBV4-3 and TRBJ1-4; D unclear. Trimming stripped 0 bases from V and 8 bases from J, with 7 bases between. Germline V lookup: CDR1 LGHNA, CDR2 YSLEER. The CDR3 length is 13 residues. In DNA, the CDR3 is TGCGCCAGCAGCCAAGATTCCGGCGAAAAACTGTTTTTT. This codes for CASSQDSGEKLFF.

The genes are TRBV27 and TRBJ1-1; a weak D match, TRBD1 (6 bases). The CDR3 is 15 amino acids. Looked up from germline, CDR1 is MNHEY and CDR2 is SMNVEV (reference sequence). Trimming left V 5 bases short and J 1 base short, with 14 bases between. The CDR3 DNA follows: TGTGCCAGCAGTCCTTCAGGGGTCTCGAACACTGAAGCTTTCTTT. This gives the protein CASSPSGVSNTEAFF.

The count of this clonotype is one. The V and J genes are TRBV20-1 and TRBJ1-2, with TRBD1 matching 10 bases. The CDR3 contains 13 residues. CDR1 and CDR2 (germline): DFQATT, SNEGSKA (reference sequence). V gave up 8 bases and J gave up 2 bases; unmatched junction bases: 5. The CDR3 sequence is CSSSTGGNYGYTF. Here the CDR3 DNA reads TGCAGTTCGTCGACAGGGGGCAACTATGGCTACACCTTC.

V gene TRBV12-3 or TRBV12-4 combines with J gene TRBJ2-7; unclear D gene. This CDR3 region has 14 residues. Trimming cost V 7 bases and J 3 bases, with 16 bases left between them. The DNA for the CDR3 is TGTGCCAGCACTGATTCGGGTGGCGTCTACGAGCAGTACTTC. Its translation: CASTDSGGVYEQYF.